Sequencing of this T cell receptor (beta chain) was carried out in a study of T cells in localized non-small cell lung cancer. Study-level results: A median of approximately 60 of the top 100 tumor clones appeared in adjacent lung, which was paired and uninvolved.

Assay used: immunoSEQ multiplex PCR; TCRdb lists only in-frame clones, some missing. The data hold about 53,000 clones, with approximately 88% observed a single time. Comment on this clone: Its antigen is still unknown. The junction and the germline gene differ at one end; a read error may be behind it.

The CDR3 is 12 amino acids. From germline, CDR1 is SGHTA and CDR2 FQGNSA. This chain joins TRBV7-2 and TRBJ2-1; 7 bases are a match to TRBD2. Sequencing used peripheral blood mononuclear cells, obtained before any cancer treatment. The TCR comes from a man aged 40 to 69 with stage III lung adenocarcinoma. This chain's CDR3 is CASSSRLASPIF. The CDR3 DNA sequence: TGTGCCAGCAGCTCTAGACTAGCTTCCCCGATCTTC.